These 5 T cell receptor beta chains came from one sample sequenced in a study of shared T cell receptors in the human thymus (dated by TCRdb to about 2021). The library was made by the immunoSEQ multiplex PCR assay. Not all clones reach the TCRdb copy of this immuneACCESS table, which keeps in-frame sequences only. Checked studies attribute under half of the gap to unresolved V genes and leave the rest unexplained. Across this sample there are hundreds of thousands of clones, with around 89% seen only once. The ten largest clonotypes hold 0.008% to 0.011% of the sample. The same data also contributed to another study, on human thymus T cells.

Source material: thymocytes. The source of these receptors is a boy younger than two with a congenital heart defect. Donor details come from another sample of the same person, matched by shared clones.

The chain joins TRBV6-1 to TRBJ2-5; D is ambiguous. Germline assignment: CDR1 MNHNS and CDR2 SASEGT. CDR3 length: 13 amino acids. The V gene lost 6 bases and the J gene lost 1 base, with 9 bases spanning the gap. CDR3 region: CASRRQSQETQYF. DNA of the CDR3: TGTGCCAGCAGGCGACAAAGCCAAGAGACCCAGTACTTC.

V usage is TRBV5-6 and J usage is TRBJ2-3; possibly TRBD2 for D (5 bases). CDR1 and CDR2 (germline): SGHDT, YYEEEE. The V end lost 4 bases, the J end lost 0 bases, and 12 bases lay between the germline ends. CDR3 length: 15 residues. CDR3 sequence reads: CASSAVWESTDTQYF. CDR3 DNA sequence: TGTGCCAGCAGCGCCGTTTGGGAGAGCACAGATACGCAGTATTTT. Based on the CDR3 plus reference TRBV5-6 and TRBJ2-3, the full variable domain is DAGVTQSPTHLIKTRGQQVTLRCSPKSGHDTVSWYQQALGQGPQFIFQYYEEEERQRGNFPDRFSGHQFPNYSSELNVNALLLGDSALYLCASSAVWESTDTQYFGPGTRLTVL.

The chain employs TRBV27 and TRBJ1-5, with D tentatively TRBD1 (5 bases). The V gene lost 5 bases and the J gene lost 4 bases, with 15 bases spanning the gap. In germline, CDR1 is MNHEY, CDR2 SMNVEV (reference sequence). The CDR3 is 15 amino acids. CDR3 amino acids: CASSPTRGGNQPQHF. The CDR3 DNA reads TGTGCCAGCAGTCCAACTCGCGGGGGGAATCAGCCCCAGCATTTT.

The chain carries TRBV28 and TRBJ2-3; D remains ambiguous. CDR3 length equals 14 residues. Germline values: CDR1 MDHEN, CDR2 SYDVKM. Trimming shortened V by 2 bases and J by 4 bases, and 10 bases separated the two germline ends. CDR3 DNA: TGTGCCAGCAGTTTACAGATTGGTCCAGATACGCAGTATTTT. It encodes CASSLQIGPDTQYF. Drawing the rest from reference TRBV28 and TRBJ2-3, the complete variable domain is DVKVTQSSRYLVKRTGEKVFLECVQDMDHENMFWYRQDPGLGLRLIYFSYDVKMKEKGDIPEGYSVSREKKERFSLILESASTNQTSMYLCASSLQIGPDTQYFGPGTRLTVL.

The J gene is TRBJ2-7, the V gene TRBV4-2, with TRBD2 matching 15 bases. After removal of 7 bases from V and 2 bases from J, the junction contained 15 bases not matched to a gene. CDR1 is LGHNA and CDR2 is YNFKEQ in the germline V gene. The CDR3 is 19 amino acids. The CDR3 protein is CASTNGTSGRRGGTYEQYF. CDR3 in DNA: TGTGCCAGCACCAACGGGACTAGCGGGAGGAGGGGGGGGACCTACGAGCAGTACTTC.